This T cell receptor (beta chain) was captured by sequencing in a study of blood T cells in healthy people across ages (dated by TCRdb to the mid-2010s). With regard to the full study: In model experiments, template switching captured roughly one uniquely barcoded TCR beta cDNA molecule for every two T cells. Four age groups were formed from the donors: young (average 16 years), middle-aged (less than 40), aged (approximately 60) and long-lived (about 80). For two donors (one aged 18 to 30 and one aged 80 or older), the study analyzed two additional independent replicas of 1 million unique cDNA reads from the same blood draw. To avoid experimental bias, donors of different ages were randomly spread across the sequencing lanes. To track age-related changes in TCR beta repertoire diversity, the study relied on deep sequencing normalized with unique cDNA molecular identifiers. Results the study describes overall, beyond this receptor: Donor CMV infection status was unknown, potentially confounding age-related changes in expanded clonotypes. As age increased, observed TCR beta diversity per million T cells dropped in a roughly linear way, and a significant reduction was already evident by age 40. There was a strong correlation between observed TCR beta diversity and the percentage of naive T cells measured by flow cytometry. The long-lived group showed more naive CD4+ T cells, fewer expanded clones and increased TCR diversity than the aged group, suggesting age selection. Since profiling was done on bulk unsorted PBMCs, naive and antigen-experienced compartments could not be conclusively compared. Estimates of total diversity based on one million sequenced T cells were considered lower bounds and underestimates.

Details on this clonotype: Its recognized antigen is unknown. Per-base quality was not reported, and no clone a single base away is much larger than it.

Donors were roughly 40 systemically healthy Caucasian individuals from Russia aged roughly 6 to 95 years. Each donor gave 8 to 10 milliliters of peripheral blood, collected into EDTA-treated Vacutainer tubes. Ficoll-Paque density-gradient centrifugation was used to isolate PBMCs, with at least 7 million per sample. Trizol reagent was used to extract total RNA from PBMCs, with at least 5.5 micrograms per sample. Naive CD45RAhigh/CD27high T cell percentages were measured by flow cytometry on a PBMC aliquot from every donor. V and J are truncated by 1 base and 8 bases respectively, leaving an intervening sequence of 6 bases. CDR1 and CDR2, looked up from the germline V gene (reference sequence), are LGHDT and YNNKEL. The CDR3 starts with the cysteine, ends with the phenylalanine, and has 12 residues. Only the CDR3 region is kept as DNA, spanning 36 bases read in frame from base 1. Libraries were constructed by 5' RACE. Instrument on record: Illumina HiSeq 2500. A second PCR of roughly 7 to 11 cycles was performed with a sample-barcoded 5' primer and a J-beta primer mix. Each TCR beta cDNA molecule received a unique molecular identifier from a template-switch 5' adaptor carrying 12 random nucleotides. Each sample yielded at least 3 million CDR3-containing paired-end reads. The Mint cDNA synthesis kit, primed by a TRBC-specific oligonucleotide, was used to synthesize first-strand cDNA from all RNA. All cDNA was treated with uracil-DNA glycosylase and then went through a first 18-cycle PCR with the universal primers M1SS and BC2_uni_R. As for the original processing: Each sample was normalized by randomly selecting 1 million high-quality reads, each carrying a distinct molecular identifier. Reads sharing molecular identifiers were discarded rather than binned into consensus sequences. CDR3 identification, clonotype clustering and error correction used MiTCR with a Q25 quality threshold and the strictest error-elimination algorithm. Lower-bound total TCR beta diversity was estimated with a nonparametric unseen species model using Euler transformation. The public reads were reanalyzed by TCRdb: fastp trimming at Q25, MiXCR alignment, in-frame beta chains only. CDR3 protein duplicates are merged, each entry listing the most common genes and DNA. These V and J calls are TCRdb output, not the study's own analysis. The sample contains 1.5 million to 1.9 million distinct CDR3 sequences, roughly 43% of them found a single time. About 4% of the sample belongs to the ten largest clones.

Sequenced: blood. The TCR originated in a woman under 30 in good health. Recombination joined TRBV3-1 with TRBJ2-1; no D gene call is confident. Read as DNA, the sequence is TGTGCCAGCAGCCAAGTGGATGATGAGCAGTTCTTC. This is translated as CASSQVDDEQFF.